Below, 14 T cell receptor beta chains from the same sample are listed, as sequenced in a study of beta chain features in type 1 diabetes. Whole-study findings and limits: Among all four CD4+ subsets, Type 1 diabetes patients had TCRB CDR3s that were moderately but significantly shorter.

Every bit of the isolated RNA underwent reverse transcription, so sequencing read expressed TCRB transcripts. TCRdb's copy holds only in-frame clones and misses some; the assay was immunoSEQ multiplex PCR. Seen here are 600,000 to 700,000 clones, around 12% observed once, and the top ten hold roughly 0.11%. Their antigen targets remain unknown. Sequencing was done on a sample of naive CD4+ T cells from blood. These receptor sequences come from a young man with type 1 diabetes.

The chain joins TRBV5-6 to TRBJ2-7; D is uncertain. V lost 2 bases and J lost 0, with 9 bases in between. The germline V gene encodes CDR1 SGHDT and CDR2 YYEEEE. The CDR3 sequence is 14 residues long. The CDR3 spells CASSFLRSSYEQYF. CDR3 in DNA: TGTGCCAGCAGCTTTCTCCGGAGCTCCTACGAGCAGTACTTC.

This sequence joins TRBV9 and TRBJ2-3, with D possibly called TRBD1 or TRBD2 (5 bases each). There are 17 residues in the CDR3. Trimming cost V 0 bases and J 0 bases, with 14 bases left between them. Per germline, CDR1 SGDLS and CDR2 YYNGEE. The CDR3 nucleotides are TGTGCCAGCAGCGTAGGGGGACCCCACCCGAGCACAGATACGCAGTATTTT. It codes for CASSVGGPHPSTDTQYF.

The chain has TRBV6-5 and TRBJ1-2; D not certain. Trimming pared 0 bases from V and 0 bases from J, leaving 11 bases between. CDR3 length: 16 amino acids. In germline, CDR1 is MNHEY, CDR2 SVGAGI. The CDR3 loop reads CASSYSASLANYGYTF. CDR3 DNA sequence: TGTGCCAGCAGTTACTCAGCCTCCTTAGCTAACTATGGCTACACCTTC.

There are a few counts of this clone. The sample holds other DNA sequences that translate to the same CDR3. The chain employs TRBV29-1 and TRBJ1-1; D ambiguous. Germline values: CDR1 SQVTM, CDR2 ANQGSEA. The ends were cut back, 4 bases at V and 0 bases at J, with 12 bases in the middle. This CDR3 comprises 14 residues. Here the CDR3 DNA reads TGCAGCGTTGGGGGAAGAACAGTGAACACTGAAGCTTTCTTT. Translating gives CSVGGRTVNTEAFF.

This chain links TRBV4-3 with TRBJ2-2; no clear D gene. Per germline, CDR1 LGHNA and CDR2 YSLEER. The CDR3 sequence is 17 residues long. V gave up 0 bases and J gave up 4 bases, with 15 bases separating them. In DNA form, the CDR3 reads TGCGCCAGCAGCCAAGATACCGTCTCCCTCCCCACCGGGGAGCTGTTTTTT. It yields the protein CASSQDTVSLPTGELFF.

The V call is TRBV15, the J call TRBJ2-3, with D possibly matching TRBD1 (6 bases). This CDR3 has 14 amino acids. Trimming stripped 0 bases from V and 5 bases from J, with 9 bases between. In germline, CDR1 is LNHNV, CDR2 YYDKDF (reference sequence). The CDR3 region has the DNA TGTGCCACCAGCAGAGATCGGGACAAAGATACGCAGTATTTT. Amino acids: CATSRDRDKDTQYF.

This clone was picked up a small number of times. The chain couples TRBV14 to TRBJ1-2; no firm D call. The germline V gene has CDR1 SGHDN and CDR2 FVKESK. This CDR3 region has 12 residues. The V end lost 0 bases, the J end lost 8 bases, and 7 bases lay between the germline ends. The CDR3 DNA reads TGTGCCAGCAGCCAAGATCGCGGAGGCTACACCTTC. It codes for CASSQDRGGYTF.

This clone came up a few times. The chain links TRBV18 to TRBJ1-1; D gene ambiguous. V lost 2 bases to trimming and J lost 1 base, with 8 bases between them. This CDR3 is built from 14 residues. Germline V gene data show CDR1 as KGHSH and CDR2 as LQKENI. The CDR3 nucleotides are TGTGCCAGCTCACCAGGTACCCGGAACACTGAAGCTTTCTTT. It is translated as CASSPGTRNTEAFF.

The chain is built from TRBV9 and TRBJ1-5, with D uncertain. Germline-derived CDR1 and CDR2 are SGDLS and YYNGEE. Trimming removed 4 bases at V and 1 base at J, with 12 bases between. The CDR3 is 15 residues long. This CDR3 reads CASSLGVQSNQPQHF. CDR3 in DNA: TGTGCCAGCAGCCTCGGGGTGCAAAGCAATCAGCCCCAGCATTTT.

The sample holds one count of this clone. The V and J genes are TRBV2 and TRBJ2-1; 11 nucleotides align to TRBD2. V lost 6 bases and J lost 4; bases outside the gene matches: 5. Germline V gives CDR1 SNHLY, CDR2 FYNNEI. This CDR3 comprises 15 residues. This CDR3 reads CASRDLAGGYNEQFF. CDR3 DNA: TGTGCCAGCAGGGATCTAGCGGGGGGATACAATGAGCAGTTCTTC.

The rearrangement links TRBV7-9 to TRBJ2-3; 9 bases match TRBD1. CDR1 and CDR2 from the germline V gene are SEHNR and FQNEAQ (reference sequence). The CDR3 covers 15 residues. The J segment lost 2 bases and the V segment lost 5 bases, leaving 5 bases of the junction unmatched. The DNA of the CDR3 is TGTGCCAGCAGCGCTGGACAGGGGTCCACAGATACGCAGTATTTT. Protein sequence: CASSAGQGSTDTQYF. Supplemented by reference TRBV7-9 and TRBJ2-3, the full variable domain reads DTGVSQNPRHKITKRGQNVTFRCDPISEHNRLYWYRQTLGQGPEFLTYFQNEAQLEKSRLLSDRFSAERPKGSFSTLEIQRTEQGDSAMYLCASSAGQGSTDTQYFGPGTRLTVL.

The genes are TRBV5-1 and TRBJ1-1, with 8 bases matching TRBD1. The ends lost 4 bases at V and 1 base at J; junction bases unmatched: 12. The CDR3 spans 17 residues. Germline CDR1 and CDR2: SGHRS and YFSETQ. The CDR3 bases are TGCGCCAGCAGCATCGACCCAGGGGGCAGTGGGAACACTGAAGCTTTCTTT. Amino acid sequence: CASSIDPGGSGNTEAFF.

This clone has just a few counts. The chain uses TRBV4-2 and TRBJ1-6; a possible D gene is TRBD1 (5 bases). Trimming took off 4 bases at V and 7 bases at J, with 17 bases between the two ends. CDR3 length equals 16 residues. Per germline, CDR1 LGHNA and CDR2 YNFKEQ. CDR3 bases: TGTGCCAGCAGCCCGACCCCCGGGACGGTGAATTCACCCCTCCACTTT. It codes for CASSPTPGTVNSPLHF.

The CDR3 sequence: CASSETGKAEAFF. As DNA, the CDR3 is TGTGCCAGCAGTGAAACAGGGAAGGCTGAAGCTTTCTTT. The rearrangement uses TRBV6-1 and TRBJ1-1; a possible D gene is TRBD1 (6 bases). With 2 bases removed from V and 6 bases from J, the gap between germline ends came to 10 bases. This CDR3 is 13 amino acids long. Per germline, CDR1 MNHNS and CDR2 SASEGT.